This entry lists 20 T cell receptor beta chains sequenced from one sample in a study of cytomegalovirus exposure and HLA in healthy donors. This table comes from immunoSEQ multiplex PCR, and its TCRdb copy is limited to in-frame clones, with some not included. Of under 300,000 clones in the sample, just over 85% were seen once. Sequenced sample: PBMCs. The receptor set was obtained from a woman between 18 and 29 years old in good health and CMV-seronegative.

The V and J genes are TRBV6-1 and TRBJ1-1, with 8 bases matching TRBD1. V lost 3 bases and J lost 0; bases outside the gene matches: 3. Germline CDR1 and CDR2: MNHNS and SASEGT. The CDR3 totals 15 residues. CDR3 nucleotide sequence: TGTGCCAGCAGTGAGGTGGACAGGGTGAACACTGAAGCTTTCTTT. The encoded protein is CASSEVDRVNTEAFF.

The V call is TRBV29-1, the J call TRBJ2-7; 9 nucleotides agree with TRBD1. V dropped 4 bases and J dropped 4; count of bases not matched to a gene: 2. The CDR3 runs 12 residues. Germline V lookup: CDR1 SQVTM, CDR2 ANQGSEA. CDR3 sequence reads: CSVGGQGYEQYF. CDR3 nucleotides: TGCAGCGTTGGGGGACAGGGATACGAGCAGTACTTC.

V gene TRBV7-3 combines with J gene TRBJ1-1, with 7 bases identical to TRBD1. J was trimmed by 3 bases and V by 5 bases; bases with no gene match: 6. This CDR3 contains 14 residues. The germline gives CDR1 SGHTA, CDR2 FQGTGA. The chain's CDR3 is CASSKGAVDTEAFF. CDR3 in DNA: TGTGCCAGCAGCAAGGGGGCGGTGGACACTGAAGCTTTCTTT.

The rearrangement links TRBV2 to TRBJ2-7, with D possibly matching TRBD1 (5 bases). This CDR3 contains 15 residues. V lost 7 bases to trimming and J lost 0 bases, with 16 bases between them. Germline values: CDR1 SNHLY, CDR2 FYNNEI. CDR3 sequence: CASIKGLQASYEQYF. The CDR3 coding sequence is TGTGCCAGCATTAAGGGGCTCCAGGCCTCCTACGAGCAGTACTTC.

This clone was counted once. V and J are TRBV11-2 and TRBJ1-4, with 9 positions matching TRBD1. This CDR3 has 15 amino acids. Trimming at V came to 0 bases and at J to 6 bases, leaving 2 bases not matched to a gene. Per the germline V gene, CDR1 is SGHAT and CDR2 is FQNNGV. In DNA, the CDR3 is TGTGCCAGCAGCTTAGAGGGACAGGGCGATGAAAAACTGTTTTTT. Its translation is CASSLEGQGDEKLFF.

The chain links TRBV28 to TRBJ1-5; 8 bases line up with TRBD1. V gave up 7 bases and J gave up 3 bases; unmatched junction bases: 11. This CDR3 comprises 16 residues. Germline lookup yields CDR1 MDHEN and CDR2 SYDVKM. The CDR3 DNA sequence: TGTGCCAGCACCCCTACGGACAGGGCCCTCAATCAGCCCCAGCATTTT. Translation: CASTPTDRALNQPQHF.

This sequence joins TRBV27 and TRBJ1-2; 8 bases fit TRBD1. Germline CDR1 MNHEY, CDR2 SMNVEV (reference sequence). The CDR3 has 13 residues. Trimming at V came to 6 bases and at J to 7 bases, leaving 7 bases not matched to a gene. The CDR3 here is CASSFTGGSGYTF. The CDR3 DNA follows: TGTGCCAGCAGCTTTACAGGGGGAAGTGGCTACACCTTC.

CDR3 sequence: CASSPRQGVGKNIQYF. CDR3 DNA: TGTGCCAGCAGCCCTAGACAGGGCGTCGGCAAAAACATTCAGTACTTC. The V call is TRBV11-3, the J call TRBJ2-4; TRBD1 matches at 7 bases. CDR3 length equals 16 residues. V dropped 5 bases and J dropped 3; count of bases not matched to a gene: 10. Germline-derived CDR1 and CDR2 are SGHNT and YENEEA.

The rearrangement uses TRBV7-9 and TRBJ2-7; D is perhaps TRBD2 (6 bases). CDR1 is SEHNR, CDR2 FQNEAQ, per germline (reference sequence). There are 14 residues in the CDR3. The V gene lost 5 bases and the J gene lost 2 bases, with 13 bases spanning the gap. The CDR3, as DNA: TGTGCCAGCAGCGCGGGACTTCGACCCTACGAGCAGTACTTC. It yields the protein CASSAGLRPYEQYF.

V and J are TRBV27 and TRBJ2-7; maybe TRBD2 (6 bases). The germline V gene has CDR1 MNHEY and CDR2 SMNVEV (reference sequence). The V gene lost 5 bases and the J gene lost 0 bases, with 14 bases spanning the gap. The CDR3 has 15 residues. CDR3 amino acids: CASSTIGSRSYEQYF. DNA for the CDR3: TGTGCCAGCAGTACCATCGGGAGTCGCTCCTACGAGCAGTACTTC.

The chain couples TRBV5-1 to TRBJ2-2; 7 bases map to TRBD1. The CDR3 totals 15 residues. CDR1 and CDR2 (germline): SGHRS, YFSETQ. J was trimmed by 4 bases and V by 2 bases; bases with no gene match: 5. The CDR3: CASSFSRGITGELFF. CDR3 bases: TGCGCCAGCAGCTTTTCCAGGGGGATCACCGGGGAGCTGTTTTTT.

The CDR3 DNA reads TGTGCCAGCAGTGGCGGAGCTCCGGGACTTAGCGCCTACGAGCAGTACTTC. It encodes CASSGGAPGLSAYEQYF. The genes are TRBV2 and TRBJ2-7; maybe TRBD2 (6 bases). Trimming stripped 4 bases from V and 2 bases from J, with 21 bases between. The length of the CDR3 is 17 residues. Germline V gene lookup returns CDR1 SNHLY and CDR2 FYNNEI. Combining the CDR3 with reference TRBV2 and TRBJ2-7 gives the whole variable domain EPEVTQTPSHQVTQMGQEVILRCVPISNHLYFYWYRQILGQKVEFLVSFYNNEISEKSEIFDDQFSVERPDGSNFTLKIRSTKLEDSAMYFCASSGGAPGLSAYEQYFGPGTRLTVT.

CDR3 in amino acids: CASSLDKQAPNYGYTF. Written as DNA, the CDR3 is TGCGCCAGCAGCTTGGATAAACAGGCGCCTAACTATGGCTACACCTTC. This chain links TRBV5-1 with TRBJ1-2, with D possibly matching TRBD1 (5 bases). The germline gives CDR1 SGHRS, CDR2 YFSETQ. The CDR3 has 16 residues. With 0 bases removed from V and 0 bases from J, the gap between germline ends came to 12 bases.

The V gene is TRBV29-1, the J gene TRBJ1-2; tentatively, D is TRBD1 (5 bases). V lost 7 bases and J lost 4, with 10 bases in between. CDR3 length: 11 amino acids. CDR1 is SQVTM and CDR2 is ANQGSEA in the germline V gene. The CDR3: CSGQGIYGYTF. CDR3 DNA sequence: TGCAGCGGTCAGGGAATCTATGGCTACACCTTC. The full variable domain, in which reference TRBV29-1 and TRBJ1-2 provide the parts outside the CDR3, is SAVISQKPSRDICQRGTSLTIQCQVDSQVTMMFWYRQQPGQSLTLIATANQGSEATYESGFVIDKFPISRPNLTFSTLTVSNMSPEDSSIYLCSGQGIYGYTFGSGTRLTVV.

This clone was seen just once. The rearrangement links TRBV6-6 to TRBJ2-7; possible D gene TRBD1, 6 bases. Trimming pared 5 bases from V and 4 bases from J, leaving 9 bases between. CDR1 and CDR2 from the germline V gene are MNHNY and SVGAGI (reference sequence). The CDR3 contains 12 residues. In DNA, the CDR3 is TGTGCCAGCAGTACTACAGGGTACGAGCAGTACTTC. Encoded protein: CASSTTGYEQYF.

Ten or more counts support this clone. V gene TRBV10-2 combines with J gene TRBJ1-1; 8 bases fit TRBD1. The CDR3 runs to 14 residues. Germline CDR1 WSHSY, CDR2 SAAADI. The V segment lost 3 bases and the J segment 2 bases; nucleotides outside the gene matches: 2. The CDR3 loop reads CASSDGQGNTEAFF. In DNA, the CDR3 is TGCGCCAGCAGTGATGGACAGGGTAACACTGAAGCTTTCTTT.

Turning to this clone: Other DNA sequences in the same sample also yield this CDR3. The V gene is TRBV19, the J gene TRBJ1-1; tentatively, D is TRBD1 (6 bases). Per the germline V gene, CDR1 is LNHDA and CDR2 is SQIVND (reference sequence). V dropped 3 bases and J dropped 3 bases, with 8 bases sitting between them. This CDR3 region has 13 residues. The CDR3 reads CASSINRDTEAFF. As DNA, the CDR3 is TGTGCCAGTAGTATTAACAGGGACACTGAAGCTTTCTTT.

The chain carries TRBV11-2 and TRBJ1-2; 7 nucleotides match TRBD1. Per germline, CDR1 SGHAT and CDR2 FQNNGV. There are 15 residues in the CDR3. The V and J ends lost 0 bases and 4 bases, in that order; junction bases with no gene match: 5. The chain's CDR3 is CASSLETGTVYGYTF. The CDR3 DNA is TGTGCCAGCAGCTTAGAGACAGGGACAGTCTATGGCTACACCTTC. Combining the CDR3 with reference TRBV11-2 and TRBJ1-2 gives the whole variable domain EAGVAQSPRYKIIEKRQSVAFWCNPISGHATLYWYQQILGQGPKLLIQFQNNGVVDDSQLPKDRFSAERLKGVDSTLKIQPAKLEDSAVYLCASSLETGTVYGYTFGSGTRLTVV.

The chain is built from TRBV2 and TRBJ1-4; maybe TRBD1 (5 bases). The CDR3 consists of 16 residues. CDR1 and CDR2 (germline): SNHLY, FYNNEI. V lost 5 bases and J 4 bases, leaving 17 bases between the germline ends. The CDR3 nucleotides are TGTGCCAGCAGTCGCTCTCTGGGGCGCCTTAATGAAAAACTGTTTTTT. Translated, it gives CASSRSLGRLNEKLFF.

The V gene is TRBV28, the J gene TRBJ1-6, with 9 bases that match TRBD1. This CDR3 comprises 15 residues. The V and J ends lost 1 base and 7 bases, in that order; junction bases with no gene match: 2. The V gene's germline CDR1 is MDHEN and CDR2 SYDVKM. The CDR3 here is CASSLLGQGNSPLHF. The CDR3 bases are TGTGCCAGCAGTTTATTAGGACAGGGGAATTCACCCCTCCACTTT. The full variable domain, with the rest looked up from reference TRBV28 and TRBJ1-6, is DVKVTQSSRYLVKRTGEKVFLECVQDMDHENMFWYRQDPGLGLRLIYFSYDVKMKEKGDIPEGYSVSREKKERFSLILESASTNQTSMYLCASSLLGQGNSPLHFGNGTRLTVT.